Listed below are T cell receptor beta chains from one sample, sequenced in a study of breast tumors, draining lymph nodes, adjacent tissues. TCRdb itself ran the multiplex PCR reads through MiXCR, one entry per CDR3 protein. The repertoire holds 200,000 to 250,000 distinct CDR3 sequences, with less than 35% as singletons. The specimen sequenced was axillary lymph node tissue. These receptors were taken from a female donor with breast cancer. Some clones in this sample may be carry-over from other donors' samples. CDR3s include the opening cysteine and the closing phenylalanine or tryptophan.

TRBJ1-4 | TRBV2 | CAASGSNEKLFF
TRBJ2-5 | TRBV3-1 | CASSQAGAGGQYF
TRBJ2-2 | TRBV11-3 | CASSLDPGHRTGELFF
TRBJ2-7 | TRBV7-9 | CASSLEGGPHEQYF
TRBJ2-2 | TRBV6-5 | CASSHGASGGVVELFF
TRBJ2-3 | TRBV3-1 | CASSQGPGPTQYF
TRBJ2-2 | TRBV7-6 | CASSIQGDTGELFF
TRBJ1-4 | TRBV4-1 | CASSTIQGLDEKLFF
TRBJ1-4 | TRBV27 | CASSFLPQANEKLFF
TRBJ2-7 | TRBV20-1 | CSLRAGPPPYEQYF
TRBJ2-6 | TRBV3-1 | CASSTWASGANVLTF
TRBJ2-1 | TRBV5-1 | CASSLGSSLSYNEQFF
TRBJ2-5 | TRBV7-3 | CASSLTRQETQYF
TRBJ1-4 | TRBV4-1 | CASSQGAGVSSNEKLFF
TRBJ1-2 | TRBV20-1 | CSASLQGSGYGYTF
TRBJ1-6 | TRBV15 | CATSRVWTGKHSPLHF
TRBJ2-1 | TRBV20-1 | CSARDKGGRAEQFF
TRBJ2-1 | TRBV9 | CASSPFPTSGRADEQFF
TRBJ2-1 | TRBV5-1 | CASSLAGGSGDLNEQFF
TRBJ2-7 | TRBV6-1 | CASSGGLSSYEQYF
TRBJ2-5 | TRBV7-9 | CASSSTSGEETQYF
TRBJ2-7 | TRBV2 | CASSHTYGGADEQYF
TRBJ2-2 | TRBV4-1 | CASSQDRRGANTGELFF
TRBJ1-6 | TRBV19 | CASGQGADSPLHF
TRBJ1-6 | TRBV9 | CASSVDSINSPLHF
TRBJ2-3 | TRBV5-1 | CASSPQGAGRNEQYF
TRBJ2-3 | TRBV10-3 | CAISDRGGVLTDTQYF
TRBJ2-1 | TRBV20-1 | CSARGFSDHNEQFF
TRBJ2-2 | TRBV6-6 | CASSYSSTGELFF
TRBJ2-5 | TRBV15 | CATSSTSGSETQYF
TRBJ1-5 | TRBV7-7 | CASVQGGGNQPQHF
TRBJ2-6 | TRBV9 | CASSVSGNSGANVLTF
TRBJ2-6 | TRBV9 | CASSEGTGFSGAANVLTF
TRBJ2-5 | TRBV4-2 | CASSPAGTDETQYF
TRBJ1-2 | TRBV6-5 | CASSYDIQKGGGYTF
TRBJ1-2 | TRBV20-1 | CSATLGTGYYGYTF
TRBJ1-5 | TRBV6-5 | CASSYYPKGSNQPQHF
TRBJ2-3 | TRBV6-1 | CASRRTSGITDTQYF
TRBJ2-3 | TRBV2 | CASRIEQGTSTDTQYF
TRBJ1-3 | TRBV7-2 | CASSLDRTGRNTIYF
TRBJ1-5 | TRBV2 | CASRGVSNQPQHF